The TCR beta chain under discussion was sequenced for a study of graft-versus-host responses after intestinal transplantation. Study-level background: Each recipient received a multivisceral, liver-intestinal, or isolated intestinal graft. The recipients all started with anti-thymocyte globulin induction and then took tacrolimus and steroids for three to four years.

Produced via immunoSEQ multiplex PCR; TCRdb's table is partial and in-frame only. The data hold 60,000 to 75,000 clones, with roughly 90% observed a single time. Study-wide points: Peak circulating GvH clone levels tracked with early post-transplant HvG declines.

As to this clone: Antigen: not known.

In germline, CDR1 is SQVTM, CDR2 ANQGSEA. J was trimmed by 5 bases and V by 0 bases; bases with no gene match: 4. This CDR3 has 14 residues. Tissue processing of the graft released intraepithelial and lamina propria lymphocytes from it. The clonotype comes from a human patient who received an intestinal transplant, so some T cells may come from the graft donor. The V and J genes are TRBV29-1 and TRBJ2-3, with 8 bases lining up with TRBD1. The sequencing here drew on ileum tissue, taken less than 400 days after transplant. The CDR3 is CSVEESRGQDTQYF. The CDR3 DNA is TGCAGCGTTGAAGAATCCAGGGGGCAAGATACGCAGTATTTT.